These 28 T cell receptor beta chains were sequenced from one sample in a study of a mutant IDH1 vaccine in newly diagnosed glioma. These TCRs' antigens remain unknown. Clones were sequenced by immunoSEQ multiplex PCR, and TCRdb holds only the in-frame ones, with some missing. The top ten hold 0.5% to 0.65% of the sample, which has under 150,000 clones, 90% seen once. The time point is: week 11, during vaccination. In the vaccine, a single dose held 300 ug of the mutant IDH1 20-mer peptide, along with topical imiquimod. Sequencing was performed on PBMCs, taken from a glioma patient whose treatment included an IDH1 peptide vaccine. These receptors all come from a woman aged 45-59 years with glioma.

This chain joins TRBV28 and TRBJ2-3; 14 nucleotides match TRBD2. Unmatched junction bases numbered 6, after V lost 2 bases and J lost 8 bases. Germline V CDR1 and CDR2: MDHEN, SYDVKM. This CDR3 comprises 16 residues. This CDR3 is CASSLGTSGSMGTQYF. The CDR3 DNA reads TGTGCCAGCAGTTTAGGGACTAGCGGGAGTATGGGTACGCAGTATTTT. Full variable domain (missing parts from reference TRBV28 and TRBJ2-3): DVKVTQSSRYLVKRTGEKVFLECVQDMDHENMFWYRQDPGLGLRLIYFSYDVKMKEKGDIPEGYSVSREKKERFSLILESASTNQTSMYLCASSLGTSGSMGTQYFGPGTRLTVL.

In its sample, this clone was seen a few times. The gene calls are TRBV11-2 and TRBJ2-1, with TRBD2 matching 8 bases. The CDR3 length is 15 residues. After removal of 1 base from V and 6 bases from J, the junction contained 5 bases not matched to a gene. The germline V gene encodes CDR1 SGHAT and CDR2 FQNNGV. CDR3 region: CASSLVSAGANEQFF. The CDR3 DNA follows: TGTGCCAGCAGCTTAGTCTCAGCGGGAGCCAATGAGCAGTTCTTC.

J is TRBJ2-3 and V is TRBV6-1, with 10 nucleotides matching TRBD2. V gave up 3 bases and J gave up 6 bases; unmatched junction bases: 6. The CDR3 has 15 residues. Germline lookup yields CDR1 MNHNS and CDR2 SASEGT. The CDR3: CASSDGLAAADTQYF. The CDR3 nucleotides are TGTGCCAGCAGTGATGGACTAGCGGCTGCTGATACGCAGTATTTT.

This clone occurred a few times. CDR3 coding DNA: TGCGCCAGCAGCTTGACAGGAGGGCGGAATCAGCCCCAGCATTTT. This codes for CASSLTGGRNQPQHF. The chain links TRBV5-1 to TRBJ1-5, with a possible D match to TRBD1 (5 bases). The V gene lost 1 base and the J gene lost 4 bases, with 12 bases spanning the gap. The CDR3 is made up of 15 amino acids. Germline V gene lookup returns CDR1 SGHRS and CDR2 YFSETQ.

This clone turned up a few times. The CDR3 loop is CASSIGQGRGYTF. The CDR3 DNA reads as TGTGCCAGTAGTATTGGGCAGGGGAGAGGCTACACCTTC. This rearrangement joins TRBV19 to TRBJ1-2; D is possibly TRBD1 (6 bases). The germline V and J ends were trimmed by 3 bases and 8 bases, with 13 bases remaining between them. The CDR3 is 13 residues long. Germline CDR1 reads LNHDA; CDR2 reads SQIVND (reference sequence).

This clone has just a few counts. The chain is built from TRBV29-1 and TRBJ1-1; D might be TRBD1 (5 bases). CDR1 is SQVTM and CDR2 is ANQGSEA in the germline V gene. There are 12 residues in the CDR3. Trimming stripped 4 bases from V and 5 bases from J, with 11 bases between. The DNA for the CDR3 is TGCAGCGTTGCCAGGGAAAAGACTGAAGCTTTCTTT. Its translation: CSVAREKTEAFF.

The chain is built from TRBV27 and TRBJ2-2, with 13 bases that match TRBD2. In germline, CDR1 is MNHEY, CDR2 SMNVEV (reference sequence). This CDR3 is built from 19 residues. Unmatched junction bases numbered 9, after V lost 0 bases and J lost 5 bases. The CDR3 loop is CASSLSPLLAGGWTGELFF. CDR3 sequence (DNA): TGTGCCAGCAGTTTATCCCCTTTACTAGCGGGAGGGTGGACCGGGGAGCTGTTTTTT.

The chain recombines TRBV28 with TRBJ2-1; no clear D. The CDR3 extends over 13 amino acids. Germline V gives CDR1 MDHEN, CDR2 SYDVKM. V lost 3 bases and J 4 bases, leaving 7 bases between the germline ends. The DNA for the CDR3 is TGTGCCAGCAGTTTTGGTGGATACAATGAGCAGTTCTTC. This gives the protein CASSFGGYNEQFF.

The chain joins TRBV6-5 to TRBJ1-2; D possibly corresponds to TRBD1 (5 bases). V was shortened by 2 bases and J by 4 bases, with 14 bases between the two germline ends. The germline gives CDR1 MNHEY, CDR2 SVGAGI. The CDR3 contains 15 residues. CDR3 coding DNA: TGTGCCAGCAGTTACCCACGGGACGGCTTCTATGGCTACACCTTC. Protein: CASSYPRDGFYGYTF.

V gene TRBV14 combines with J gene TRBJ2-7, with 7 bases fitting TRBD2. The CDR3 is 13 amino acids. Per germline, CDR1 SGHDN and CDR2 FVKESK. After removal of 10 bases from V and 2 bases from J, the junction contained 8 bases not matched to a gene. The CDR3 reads CATSSGPPYEQYF. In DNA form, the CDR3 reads TGTGCCACCTCTAGCGGACCTCCCTACGAGCAGTACTTC.

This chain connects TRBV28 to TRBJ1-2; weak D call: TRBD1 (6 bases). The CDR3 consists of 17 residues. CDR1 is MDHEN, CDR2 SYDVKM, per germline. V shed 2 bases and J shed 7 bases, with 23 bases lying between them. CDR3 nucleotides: TGTGCCAGCAGTTTAGCCGGGGGCGGTGTAAGGGGTGGTGGCTACACCTTC. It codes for CASSLAGGGVRGGGYTF.

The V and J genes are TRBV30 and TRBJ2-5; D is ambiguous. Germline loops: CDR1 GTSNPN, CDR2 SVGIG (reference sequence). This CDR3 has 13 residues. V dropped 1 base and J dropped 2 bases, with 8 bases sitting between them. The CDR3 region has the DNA TGTGCCTGGAGTGGCATTCGACAAGAGACCCAGTACTTC. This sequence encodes CAWSGIRQETQYF. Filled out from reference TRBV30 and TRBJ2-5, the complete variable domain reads SQTIHQWPATLVQPVGSPLSLECTVEGTSNPNLYWYRQAAGRGLQLLFYSVGIGQISSEVPQNLSASRPQDRQFILSSKKLLLSDSGFYLCAWSGIRQETQYFGPGTRLLVL.

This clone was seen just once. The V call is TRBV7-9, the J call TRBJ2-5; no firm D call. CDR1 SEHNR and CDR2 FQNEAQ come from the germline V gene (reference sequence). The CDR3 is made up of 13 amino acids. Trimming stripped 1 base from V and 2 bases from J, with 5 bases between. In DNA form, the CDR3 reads TGTGCCAGCAGCTTAGGCAGACAAGAGACCCAGTACTTC. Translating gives CASSLGRQETQYF. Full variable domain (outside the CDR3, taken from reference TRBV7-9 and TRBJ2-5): DTGVSQNPRHKITKRGQNVTFRCDPISEHNRLYWYRQTLGQGPEFLTYFQNEAQLEKSRLLSDRFSAERPKGSFSTLEIQRTEQGDSAMYLCASSLGRQETQYFGPGTRLLVL.

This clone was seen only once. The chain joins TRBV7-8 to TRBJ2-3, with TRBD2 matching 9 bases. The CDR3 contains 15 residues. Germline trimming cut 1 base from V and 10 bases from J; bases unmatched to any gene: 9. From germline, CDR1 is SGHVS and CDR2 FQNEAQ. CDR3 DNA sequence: TGTGCCAGCAGCTTAGTAGCGGGAGAGGAGGCCTCGCAGTATTTT. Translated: CASSLVAGEEASQYF. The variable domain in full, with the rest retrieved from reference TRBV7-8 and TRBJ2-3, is GAGVSQSPRYKVAKRGQDVALRCDPISGHVSLFWYQQALGQGPEFLTYFQNEAQLDKSGLPSDRFFAERPEGSVSTLKIQRTQQEDSAVYLCASSLVAGEEASQYFGPGTRLTVL.

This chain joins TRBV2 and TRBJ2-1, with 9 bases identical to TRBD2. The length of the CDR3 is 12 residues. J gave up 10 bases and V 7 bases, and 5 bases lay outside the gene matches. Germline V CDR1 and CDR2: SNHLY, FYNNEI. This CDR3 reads CASILAGVEQFF. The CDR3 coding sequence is TGTGCCAGCATCTTAGCGGGAGTGGAGCAGTTCTTC. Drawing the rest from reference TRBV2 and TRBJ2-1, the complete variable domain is EPEVTQTPSHQVTQMGQEVILRCVPISNHLYFYWYRQILGQKVEFLVSFYNNEISEKSEIFDDQFSVERPDGSNFTLKIRSTKLEDSAMYFCASILAGVEQFFGPGTRLTVL.

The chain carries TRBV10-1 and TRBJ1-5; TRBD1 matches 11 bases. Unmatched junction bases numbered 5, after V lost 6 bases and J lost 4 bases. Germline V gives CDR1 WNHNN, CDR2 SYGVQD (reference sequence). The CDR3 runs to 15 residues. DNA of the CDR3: TGCGCCAGCAGCGGAGGACAGGGGGCTAATCAGCCCCAGCATTTT. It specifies CASSGGQGANQPQHF.

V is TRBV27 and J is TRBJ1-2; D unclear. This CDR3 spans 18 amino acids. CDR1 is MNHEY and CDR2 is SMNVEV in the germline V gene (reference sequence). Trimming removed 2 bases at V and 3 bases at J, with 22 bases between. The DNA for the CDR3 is TGTGCCAGCAGTTTAAGTTCGAAGCAGACTAATAAGGACTATGGCTACACCTTC. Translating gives CASSLSSKQTNKDYGYTF.

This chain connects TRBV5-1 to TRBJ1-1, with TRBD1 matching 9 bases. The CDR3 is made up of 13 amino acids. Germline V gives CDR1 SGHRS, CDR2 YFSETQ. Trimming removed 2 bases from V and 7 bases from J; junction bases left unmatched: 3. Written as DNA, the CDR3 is TGCGCCAGCAGCTTCCGACAGGGGGATGAAGCTTTCTTT. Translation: CASSFRQGDEAFF.

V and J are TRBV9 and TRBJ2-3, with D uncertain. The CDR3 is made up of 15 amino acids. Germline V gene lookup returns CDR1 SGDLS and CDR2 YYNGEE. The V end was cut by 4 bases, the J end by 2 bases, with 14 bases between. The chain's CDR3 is CASSIGSLPTDTQYF. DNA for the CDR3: TGTGCCAGCAGCATCGGCAGCTTGCCCACAGATACGCAGTATTTT.

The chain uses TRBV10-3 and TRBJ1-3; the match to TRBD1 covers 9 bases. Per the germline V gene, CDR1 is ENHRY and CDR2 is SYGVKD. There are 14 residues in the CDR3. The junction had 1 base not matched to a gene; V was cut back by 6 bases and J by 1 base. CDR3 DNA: TGTGCCATCAGGGGACAGGGATCTGGAAACACCATATATTTT. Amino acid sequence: CAIRGQGSGNTIYF.

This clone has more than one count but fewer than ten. The CDR3 is CASSPSPGPQHF. DNA of the CDR3: TGTGCCAGCAGTCCATCGCCGGGGCCCCAGCATTTT. This chain uses TRBV2 with TRBJ1-5; D remains unclear. V lost 5 bases to trimming and J lost 9 bases, with 11 bases between them. Germline V lookup: CDR1 SNHLY, CDR2 FYNNEI. The CDR3 has 12 residues.

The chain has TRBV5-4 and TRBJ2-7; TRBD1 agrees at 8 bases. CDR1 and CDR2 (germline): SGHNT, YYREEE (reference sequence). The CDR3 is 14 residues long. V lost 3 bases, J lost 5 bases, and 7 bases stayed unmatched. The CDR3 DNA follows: TGTGCCAGCAGCTCCTCAGGGGGCTCTAACGAGCAGTACTTC. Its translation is CASSSSGGSNEQYF.

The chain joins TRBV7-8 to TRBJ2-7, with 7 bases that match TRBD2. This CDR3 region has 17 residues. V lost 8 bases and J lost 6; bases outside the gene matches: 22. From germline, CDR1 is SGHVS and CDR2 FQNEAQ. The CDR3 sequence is CASHTGGSVAIWREQYF. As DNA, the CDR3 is TGTGCCAGCCACACGGGCGGGAGTGTAGCAATTTGGCGCGAGCAGTACTTC.

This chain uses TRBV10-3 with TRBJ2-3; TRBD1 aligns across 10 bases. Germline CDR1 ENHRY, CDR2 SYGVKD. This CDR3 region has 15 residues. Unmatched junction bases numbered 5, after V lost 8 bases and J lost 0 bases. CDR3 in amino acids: CAIGGQGSSTDTQYF. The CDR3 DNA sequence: TGTGCCATCGGGGGACAGGGGTCTAGCACAGATACGCAGTATTTT.

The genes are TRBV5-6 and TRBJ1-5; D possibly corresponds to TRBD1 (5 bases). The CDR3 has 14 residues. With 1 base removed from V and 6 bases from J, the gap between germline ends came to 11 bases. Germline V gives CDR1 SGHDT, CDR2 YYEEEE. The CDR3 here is CASSLSGQGQPQHF. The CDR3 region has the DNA TGTGCCAGCAGCTTGTCAGGGCAGGGTCAGCCCCAGCATTTT. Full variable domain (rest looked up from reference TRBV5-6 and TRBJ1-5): DAGVTQSPTHLIKTRGQQVTLRCSPKSGHDTVSWYQQALGQGPQFIFQYYEEEERQRGNFPDRFSGHQFPNYSSELNVNALLLGDSALYLCASSLSGQGQPQHFGDGTRLSIL.

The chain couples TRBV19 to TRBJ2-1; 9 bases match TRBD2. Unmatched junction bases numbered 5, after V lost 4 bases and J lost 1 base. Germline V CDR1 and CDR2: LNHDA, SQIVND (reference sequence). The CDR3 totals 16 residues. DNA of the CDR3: TGTGCCAGTAGTAAGGGTAGCGGGAGATCCTACAATGAGCAGTTCTTC. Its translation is CASSKGSGRSYNEQFF.

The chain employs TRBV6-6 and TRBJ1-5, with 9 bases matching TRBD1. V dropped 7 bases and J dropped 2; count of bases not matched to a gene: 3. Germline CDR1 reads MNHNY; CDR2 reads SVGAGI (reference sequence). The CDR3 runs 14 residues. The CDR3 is CASIGTGRNQPQHF. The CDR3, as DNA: TGTGCCAGCATAGGGACAGGGCGCAATCAGCCCCAGCATTTT.

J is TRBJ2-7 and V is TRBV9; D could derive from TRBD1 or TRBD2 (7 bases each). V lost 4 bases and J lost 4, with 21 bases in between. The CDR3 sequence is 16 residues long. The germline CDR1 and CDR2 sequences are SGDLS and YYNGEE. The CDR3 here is CASSSPLGGGGYEQYF. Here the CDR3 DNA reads TGTGCCAGCAGCTCTCCCCTGGGAGGGGGCGGATACGAGCAGTACTTC.